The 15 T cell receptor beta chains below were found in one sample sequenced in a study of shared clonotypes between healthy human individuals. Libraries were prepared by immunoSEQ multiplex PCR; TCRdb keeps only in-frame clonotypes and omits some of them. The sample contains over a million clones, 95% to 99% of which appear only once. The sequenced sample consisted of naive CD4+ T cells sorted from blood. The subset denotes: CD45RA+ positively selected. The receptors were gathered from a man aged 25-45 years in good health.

The CDR3 protein is CASSEKLGLGVLSNQPQHF. In DNA form, the CDR3 reads TGTGCCAGCAGTGAAAAGTTGGGGTTGGGTGTTTTAAGCAATCAGCCCCAGCATTTT. The chain employs TRBV6-4 and TRBJ1-5; D is uncertain. V shed 3 bases and J shed 1 base, with 22 bases lying between them. Germline V gene sequence: CDR1 MRHNA, CDR2 SNTAGT. The CDR3 runs to 19 residues.

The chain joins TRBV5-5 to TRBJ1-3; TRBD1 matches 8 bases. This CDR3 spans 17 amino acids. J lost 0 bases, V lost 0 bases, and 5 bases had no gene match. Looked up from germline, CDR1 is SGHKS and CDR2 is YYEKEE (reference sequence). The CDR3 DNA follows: TGTGCCAGCAGCTTGGAAGTGACAGGGGTCTCTGGAAACACCATATATTTT. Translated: CASSLEVTGVSGNTIYF.

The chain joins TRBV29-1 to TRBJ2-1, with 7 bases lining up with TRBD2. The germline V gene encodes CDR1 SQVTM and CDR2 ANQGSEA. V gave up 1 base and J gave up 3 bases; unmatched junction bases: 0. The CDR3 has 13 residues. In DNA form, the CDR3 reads TGCAGCGTTGAAGCTAGCGGCTACAATGAGCAGTTCTTC. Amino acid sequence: CSVEASGYNEQFF.

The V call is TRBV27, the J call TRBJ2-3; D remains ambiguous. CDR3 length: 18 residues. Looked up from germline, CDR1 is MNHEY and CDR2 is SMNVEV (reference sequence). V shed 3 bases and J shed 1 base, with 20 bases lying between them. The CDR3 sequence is CASSFRSGLLSRTDTQYF. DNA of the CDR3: TGTGCCAGCAGTTTTCGGTCTGGTCTGCTTAGCCGCACAGATACGCAGTATTTT.

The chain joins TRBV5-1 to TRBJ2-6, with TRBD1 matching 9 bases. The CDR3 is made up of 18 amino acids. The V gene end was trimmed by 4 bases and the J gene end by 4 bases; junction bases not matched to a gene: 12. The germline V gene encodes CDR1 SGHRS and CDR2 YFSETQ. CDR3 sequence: CASSLPGTGISGANVLTF. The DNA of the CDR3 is TGCGCCAGCAGCCTCCCCGGGACAGGGATCTCGGGGGCCAACGTCCTGACTTTC. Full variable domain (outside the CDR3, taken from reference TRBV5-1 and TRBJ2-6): KAGVTQTPRYLIKTRGQQVTLSCSPISGHRSVSWYQQTPGQGLQFLFEYFSETQRNKGNFPGRFSGRQFSNSRSEMNVSTLELGDSALYLCASSLPGTGISGANVLTFGAGSRLTVL.

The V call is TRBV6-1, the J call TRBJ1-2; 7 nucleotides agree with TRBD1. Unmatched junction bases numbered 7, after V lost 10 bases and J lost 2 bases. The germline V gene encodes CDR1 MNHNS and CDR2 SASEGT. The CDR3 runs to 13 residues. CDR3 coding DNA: TGTGCCATACAAAGGGGGCAAAACTATGGCTACACCTTC. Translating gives CAIQRGQNYGYTF.

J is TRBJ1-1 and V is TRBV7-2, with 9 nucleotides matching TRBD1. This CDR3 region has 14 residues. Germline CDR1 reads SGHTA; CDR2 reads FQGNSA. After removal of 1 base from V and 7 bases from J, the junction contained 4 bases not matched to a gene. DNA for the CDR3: TGTGCCAGCAGCTTAGAACTGACAGGGGGTGAAGCTTTCTTT. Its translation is CASSLELTGGEAFF.

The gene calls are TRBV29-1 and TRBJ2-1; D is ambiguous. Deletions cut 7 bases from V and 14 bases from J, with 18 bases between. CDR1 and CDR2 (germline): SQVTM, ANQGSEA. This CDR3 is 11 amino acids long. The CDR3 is CSGEERLKEFF. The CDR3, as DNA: TGCAGCGGCGAGGAACGCCTTAAGGAGTTCTTC.

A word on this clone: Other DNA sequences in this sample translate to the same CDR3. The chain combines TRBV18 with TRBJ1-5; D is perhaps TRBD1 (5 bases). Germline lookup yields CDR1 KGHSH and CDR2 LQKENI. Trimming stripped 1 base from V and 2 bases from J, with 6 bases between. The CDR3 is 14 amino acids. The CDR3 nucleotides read TGTGCCAGCTCACCACAACAGGGCAATCAGCCCCAGCATTTT. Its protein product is CASSPQQGNQPQHF.

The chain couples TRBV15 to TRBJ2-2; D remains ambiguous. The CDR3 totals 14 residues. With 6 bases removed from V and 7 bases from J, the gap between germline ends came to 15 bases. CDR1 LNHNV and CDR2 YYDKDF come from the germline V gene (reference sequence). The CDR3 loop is CATSPTSVNGELFF. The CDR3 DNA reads TGTGCCACCAGTCCTACCTCGGTGAACGGGGAGCTGTTTTTT.

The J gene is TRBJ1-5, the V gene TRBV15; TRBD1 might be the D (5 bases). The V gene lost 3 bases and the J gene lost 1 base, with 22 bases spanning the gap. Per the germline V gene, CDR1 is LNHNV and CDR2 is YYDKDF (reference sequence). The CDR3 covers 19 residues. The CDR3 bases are TGTGCCACCAGCAGCGAGGGCAGGGTCTCAGGTCGGAGCAATCAGCCCCAGCATTTT. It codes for CATSSEGRVSGRSNQPQHF. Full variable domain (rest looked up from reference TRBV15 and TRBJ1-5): DAMVIQNPRYQVTQFGKPVTLSCSQTLNHNVMYWYQQKSSQAPKLLFHYYDKDFNNEADTPDNFQSRRPNTSFCFLDIRSPGLGDTAMYLCATSSEGRVSGRSNQPQHFGDGTRLSIL.

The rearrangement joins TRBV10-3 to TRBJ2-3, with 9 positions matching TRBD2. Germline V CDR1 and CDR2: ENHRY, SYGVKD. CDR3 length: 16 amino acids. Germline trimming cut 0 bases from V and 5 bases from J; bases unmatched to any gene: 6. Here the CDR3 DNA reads TGTGCCATCAGTGAGTCGACTAGCGGAGGGGGAGATACGCAGTATTTT. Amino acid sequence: CAISESTSGGGDTQYF.

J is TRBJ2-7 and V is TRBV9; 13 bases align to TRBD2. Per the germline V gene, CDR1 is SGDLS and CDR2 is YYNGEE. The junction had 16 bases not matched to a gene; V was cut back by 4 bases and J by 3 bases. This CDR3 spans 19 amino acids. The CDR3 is CASSPGLAGEFSRVYEQYF. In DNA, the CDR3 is TGTGCCAGCAGCCCTGGACTAGCGGGAGAATTTTCCAGAGTCTACGAGCAGTACTTC.

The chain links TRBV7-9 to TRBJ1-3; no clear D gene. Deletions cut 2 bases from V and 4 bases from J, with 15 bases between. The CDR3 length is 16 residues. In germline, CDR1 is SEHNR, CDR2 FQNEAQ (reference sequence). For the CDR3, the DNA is TGTGCCAGCAGCTTATCTTCGTCGACTCCCGGAAACACCATATATTTT. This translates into CASSLSSSTPGNTIYF.

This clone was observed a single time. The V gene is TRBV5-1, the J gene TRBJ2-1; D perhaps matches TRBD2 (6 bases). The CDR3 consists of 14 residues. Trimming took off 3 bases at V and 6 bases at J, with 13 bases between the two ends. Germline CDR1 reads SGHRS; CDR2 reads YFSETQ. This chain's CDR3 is CASSSLGGINEQFF. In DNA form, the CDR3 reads TGCGCCAGCAGCTCTCTCGGAGGGATCAATGAGCAGTTCTTC. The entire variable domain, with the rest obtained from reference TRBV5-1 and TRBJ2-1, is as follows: KAGVTQTPRYLIKTRGQQVTLSCSPISGHRSVSWYQQTPGQGLQFLFEYFSETQRNKGNFPGRFSGRQFSNSRSEMNVSTLELGDSALYLCASSSLGGINEQFFGPGTRLTVL.